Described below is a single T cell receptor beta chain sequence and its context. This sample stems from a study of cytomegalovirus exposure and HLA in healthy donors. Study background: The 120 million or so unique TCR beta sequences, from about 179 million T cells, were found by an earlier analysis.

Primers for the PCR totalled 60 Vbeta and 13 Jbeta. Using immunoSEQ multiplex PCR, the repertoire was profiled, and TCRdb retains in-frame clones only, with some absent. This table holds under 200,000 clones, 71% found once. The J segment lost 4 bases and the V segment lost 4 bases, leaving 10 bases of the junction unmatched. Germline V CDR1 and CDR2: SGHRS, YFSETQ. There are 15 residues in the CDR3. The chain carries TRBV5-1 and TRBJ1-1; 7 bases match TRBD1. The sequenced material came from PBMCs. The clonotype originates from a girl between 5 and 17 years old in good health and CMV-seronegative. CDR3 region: CASSEGGYLITEAFF. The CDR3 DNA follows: TGCGCCAGCAGCGAAGGGGGCTATCTCATCACTGAAGCTTTCTTT.